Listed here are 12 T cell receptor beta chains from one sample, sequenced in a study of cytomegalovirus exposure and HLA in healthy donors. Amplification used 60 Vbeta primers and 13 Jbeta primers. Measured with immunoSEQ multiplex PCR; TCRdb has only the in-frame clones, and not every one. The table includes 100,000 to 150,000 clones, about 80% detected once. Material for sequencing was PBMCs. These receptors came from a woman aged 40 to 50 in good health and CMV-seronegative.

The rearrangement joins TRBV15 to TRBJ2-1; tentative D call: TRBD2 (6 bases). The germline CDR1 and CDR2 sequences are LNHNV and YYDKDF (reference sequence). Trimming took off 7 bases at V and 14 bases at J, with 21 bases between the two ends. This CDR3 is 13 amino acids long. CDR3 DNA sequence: TGTGCCACCACCCTCACCCCTGGGCGGGATAAGTTCTTC. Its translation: CATTLTPGRDKFF. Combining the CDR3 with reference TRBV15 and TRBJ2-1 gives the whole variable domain DAMVIQNPRYQVTQFGKPVTLSCSQTLNHNVMYWYQQKSSQAPKLLFHYYDKDFNNEADTPDNFQSRRPNTSFCFLDIRSPGLGDTAMYLCATTLTPGRDKFFGPGTRLTVL.

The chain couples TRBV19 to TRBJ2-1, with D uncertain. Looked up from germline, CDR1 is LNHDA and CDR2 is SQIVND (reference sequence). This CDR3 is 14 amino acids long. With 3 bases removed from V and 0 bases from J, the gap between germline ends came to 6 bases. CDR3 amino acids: CASSMSVSYNEQFF. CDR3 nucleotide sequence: TGTGCCAGTAGTATGAGCGTCTCCTACAATGAGCAGTTCTTC.

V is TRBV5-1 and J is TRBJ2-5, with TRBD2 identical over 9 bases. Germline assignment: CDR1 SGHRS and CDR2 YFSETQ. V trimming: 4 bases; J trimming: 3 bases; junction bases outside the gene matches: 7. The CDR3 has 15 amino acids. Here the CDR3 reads CASSQSGGREETQYF. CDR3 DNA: TGCGCCAGCAGCCAGAGCGGGGGGCGCGAAGAGACCCAGTACTTC.

The CDR3 bases are TGTGCCAGCAGTACAGAGACACCCCAGGCCCCCTACACCTTC. The encoded protein is CASSTETPQAPYTF. The chain is built from TRBV2 and TRBJ1-2, with D unresolved. From germline, CDR1 is SNHLY and CDR2 FYNNEI. Trimming removed 5 bases at V and 10 bases at J, with 20 bases between. The CDR3 runs 14 residues.

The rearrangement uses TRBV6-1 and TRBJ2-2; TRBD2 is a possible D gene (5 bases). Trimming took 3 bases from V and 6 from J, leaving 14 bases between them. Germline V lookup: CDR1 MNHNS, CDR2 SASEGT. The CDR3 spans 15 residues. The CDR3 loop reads CASSESSPSAGELFF. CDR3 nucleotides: TGTGCCAGCAGTGAGTCTAGCCCTTCGGCCGGGGAGCTGTTTTTT.

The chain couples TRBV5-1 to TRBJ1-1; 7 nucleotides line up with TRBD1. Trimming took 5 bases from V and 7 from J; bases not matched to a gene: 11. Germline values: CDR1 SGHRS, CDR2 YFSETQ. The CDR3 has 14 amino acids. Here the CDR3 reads CASSSGQEAVEAFF. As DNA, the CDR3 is TGCGCCAGCAGTTCTGGACAGGAGGCGGTTGAAGCTTTCTTT.

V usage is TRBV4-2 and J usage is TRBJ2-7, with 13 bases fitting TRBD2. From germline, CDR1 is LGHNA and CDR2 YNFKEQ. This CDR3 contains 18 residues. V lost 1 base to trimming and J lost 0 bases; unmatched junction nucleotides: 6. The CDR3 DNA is TGTGCCAGCAGCCAAGTCTATACTAGCGGGGGGGCCTCCTACGAGCAGTACTTC. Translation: CASSQVYTSGGASYEQYF.

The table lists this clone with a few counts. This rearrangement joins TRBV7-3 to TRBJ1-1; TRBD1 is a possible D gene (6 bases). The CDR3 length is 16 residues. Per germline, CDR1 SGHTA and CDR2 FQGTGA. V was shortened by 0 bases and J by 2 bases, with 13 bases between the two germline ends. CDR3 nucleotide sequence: TGTGCCAGCAGCTTAACGAGGACAGAGGGCAACACTGAAGCTTTCTTT. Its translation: CASSLTRTEGNTEAFF.

CDR3 loop: CASSEGQGAYNSPLHF. The DNA of the CDR3 is TGTGCCAGCAGTGAAGGGCAGGGGGCGTATAATTCACCCCTCCACTTT. This chain links TRBV2 with TRBJ1-6; TRBD1 matches 8 bases. The CDR3 has 16 amino acids. Trimming took 1 base from V and 4 from J; bases not matched to a gene: 3. Looked up from germline, CDR1 is SNHLY and CDR2 is FYNNEI.

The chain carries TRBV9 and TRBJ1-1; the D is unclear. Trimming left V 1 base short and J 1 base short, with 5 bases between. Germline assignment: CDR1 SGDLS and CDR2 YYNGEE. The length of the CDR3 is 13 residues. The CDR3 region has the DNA TGTGCCAGCAGCGTAACAGCGAACACTGAAGCTTTCTTT. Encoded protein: CASSVTANTEAFF.

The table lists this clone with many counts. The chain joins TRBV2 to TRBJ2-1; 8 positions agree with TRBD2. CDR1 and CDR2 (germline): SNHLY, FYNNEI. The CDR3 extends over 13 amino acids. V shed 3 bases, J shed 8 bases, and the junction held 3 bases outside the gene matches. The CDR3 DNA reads TGTGCCAGCAGTGACGGGGGGGGTTATGAGCAGTTCTTC. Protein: CASSDGGGYEQFF.

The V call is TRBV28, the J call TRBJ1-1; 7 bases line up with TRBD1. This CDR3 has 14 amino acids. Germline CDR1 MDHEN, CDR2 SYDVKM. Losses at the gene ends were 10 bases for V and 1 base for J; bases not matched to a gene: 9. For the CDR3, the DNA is TGTGCCACTACGGCGGGACAGACGAACACTGAAGCTTTCTTT. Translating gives CATTAGQTNTEAFF.